Detailed here is one T cell receptor beta chain. Its binding antigen is unknown. Base-call qualities are not available, and no considerably larger clone is one nucleotide away. Patients with a history of autoimmune disease or receiving systemic immunosuppression were excluded from the trial. Peripheral blood for TCR sequencing was drawn from every dose cohort at baseline, at cycle 4 day 1 and at cycle 7 day 1. Samples were obtained from an open-label, multicenter, first-in-human phase I dose-escalation trial of ivuxolimab. Adults with locally advanced or metastatic head and neck squamous cell, hepatocellular, melanoma or renal cell carcinoma were enrolled in the trial. Before TCR sequencing, CD4+ and CD8+ T cells were separately sorted from peripheral blood. To sequence the TCRbeta CDR3 region, genomic DNA was isolated from the sorted cells. The immunoSEQ Assay was used for sequencing of TCRbeta CDR3 regions. Sourced from immuneACCESS, this table was stored by TCRdb with only in-frame sequences that have V and J called. A share of the clones is absent; for the studies checked, an unresolved V gene accounts for under half, and the remainder has no known explanation. This sample is represented by tens of thousands of clones; about 77% of them were singletons. Roughly 1.6% of the sample is taken by the ten largest.

This sample was taken from a study of OX40 agonist ivuxolimab in advanced cancers. For the study in its entirety: The costimulatory receptor OX40 (CD134) was targeted by ivuxolimab, a fully human IgG2 agonistic monoclonal antibody. Intravenous ivuxolimab was administered to patients every 2 weeks at six dose levels: 0.01, 0.1, 0.3, 1.5, 3 and 10 mg/kg. Among the roughly 52 dose-escalation patients, about 20 had hepatocellular carcinoma, about 15 melanoma, 9 renal cell carcinoma and 9 head and neck cancer. The dose-escalation cohort was around 83% male with a mean age of about 60 years, ranging from roughly 23 to 85. Patients were allowed to have had prior anti-PD-1, anti-PD-L1 or anti-CTLA-4 therapy, and roughly 40% of the dose-escalation patients had been treated with checkpoint inhibitors. Partial responses occurred in three dose-escalation patients: two with cutaneous melanoma and one with hepatocellular carcinoma. Peripheral TCRbeta sequencing was intended to test whether TCR sequence diversity was altered and clonal T-cell expansion was caused by ivuxolimab. The monotherapy dose-escalation portion (N ≈ 50 patients) of the phase I ivuxolimab trial is reported in the paper.

From the cysteine through the phenylalanine, the CDR3 covers 15 amino acids. The read is trimmed to its CDR3 DNA, 45 bases read in frame from base 1. The junction shows trimming of 8 bases on V and 2 bases on J, plus 16 bases between the germline ends. Reading the germline V gene gives CDR1 ENHRY and CDR2 SYGVKD. The paper's findings and limits, for the study overall: Low levels of normalized T-cell clonal expansion were also shown by some nonresponding patients. After ivuxolimab, expanded clones were on average more numerous among CD8+ T cells than among CD4+ T cells. At doses from 0.1 to 3.0 mg/kg, clonal expansion was seen in both CD4+ and CD8+ blood T cells between baseline and week 6. The antigen specificity of the clonally expanded peripheral T cells was not determined. Partial responders in the 0.1-3.0 mg/kg groups had among the lowest normalized peripheral clonal expansion, especially among CD8+ T cells.

The source was CD4+ or CD8+ T cells sorted from blood, collected in a trial of the OX40 agonist ivuxolimab. Recombination joined TRBV10-3 with TRBJ1-5; matching of 5 bases hints at TRBD1 as the D gene. The clonotype was recovered from an adult with an advanced solid tumor such as melanoma, head and neck, liver or kidney cancer. At the DNA level, the sequence is TGTGCCATCGGACAAGGGACGGATCGCAATCAGCCCCAGCATTTT. This yields the protein CAIGQGTDRNQPQHF.